The 28 T cell receptor beta chains listed next were all sequenced from one sample in a study of cytomegalovirus exposure and HLA in healthy donors. PCR involved 60 Vbeta and 13 Jbeta primers. This table comes from immunoSEQ multiplex PCR, and its TCRdb copy is limited to in-frame clones, with some not included. The table has 150,000 to 200,000 clones, around four fifths seen once. The sequencing sample was made of PBMCs. The receptors here all came from a girl aged 10 to 17 in good health and CMV-seropositive.

The V and J genes are TRBV5-6 and TRBJ1-2; a possible D gene is TRBD1 (6 bases). V gave up 0 bases and J gave up 8 bases, with 20 bases separating them. The germline gives CDR1 SGHDT, CDR2 YYEEEE. The CDR3 is made up of 16 amino acids. This chain's CDR3 is CASSLVGQGTGTGYTF. CDR3 DNA sequence: TGTGCCAGCAGCTTGGTGGGGCAGGGGACGGGGACGGGCTACACCTTC.

This clone was seen once. This CDR3 is CASSRGGAGGNTIYF. CDR3 nucleotide sequence: TGTGCCAGCAGCCGGGGCGGGGCCGGGGGAAACACCATATATTTT. V usage is TRBV7-9 and J usage is TRBJ1-3, with D perhaps matching TRBD1 (5 bases). CDR1 SEHNR and CDR2 FQNEAQ come from the germline V gene (reference sequence). V was shortened by 5 bases and J by 4 bases, with 15 bases between the two germline ends. CDR3 size: 15 residues.

The genes are TRBV25-1 and TRBJ2-7; TRBD1 matches 9 bases. J lost 2 bases, V lost 6 bases, and 11 bases had no gene match. The CDR3 totals 16 residues. The germline V gene has CDR1 MGHDK and CDR2 SYGVNS. This CDR3 reads CASSPGQGPTTYEQYF. For the CDR3, the DNA is TGTGCCAGCAGCCCGGGACAGGGCCCGACTACCTACGAGCAGTACTTC.

The chain links TRBV4-1 to TRBJ1-1, with 9 bases that match TRBD1. The CDR3 length is 14 residues. From germline, CDR1 is MGHRA and CDR2 YSYEKL. V shed 4 bases, J shed 3 bases, and the junction held 3 bases outside the gene matches. The CDR3 loop reads CASSPDRGDTEAFF. In DNA, the CDR3 is TGCGCCAGCAGCCCGGACAGGGGAGACACTGAAGCTTTCTTT.

The chain employs TRBV19 and TRBJ1-2; 8 bases are a match to TRBD1. With 8 bases clipped from V and 4 bases from J, the junction kept 9 bases outside the gene matches. The CDR3 runs 14 residues. Germline V gene sequence: CDR1 LNHDA, CDR2 SQIVND (reference sequence). The CDR3 loop reads CASAIRGQVYGYTF. In DNA, the CDR3 is TGTGCCAGTGCGATAAGGGGACAGGTCTATGGCTACACCTTC.

The rearrangement links TRBV19 to TRBJ1-1; 8 bases are a match to TRBD1. V gave up 4 bases and J gave up 1 base; unmatched junction bases: 8. The germline V gene encodes CDR1 LNHDA and CDR2 SQIVND (reference sequence). CDR3 length: 16 amino acids. This CDR3 reads CASSSLRGRWNTEAFF. The CDR3 region has the DNA TGTGCCAGTAGTAGCCTCAGGGGGCGTTGGAACACTGAAGCTTTCTTT.

The J gene is TRBJ1-2, the V gene TRBV29-1; D is unresolved. CDR1 and CDR2 from the germline V gene are SQVTM and ANQGSEA. V gave up 3 bases and J gave up 2 bases, with 10 bases separating them. CDR3 size: 13 residues. The CDR3 DNA is TGCAGCGTTGATTGGGCAGGAAACTATGGCTACACCTTC. Translated, it gives CSVDWAGNYGYTF.

The chain uses TRBV29-1 and TRBJ2-5; D may be TRBD2 (5 bases). Trimming shortened V by 5 bases and J by 1 base, and 23 bases separated the two germline ends. Germline V gene data show CDR1 as SQVTM and CDR2 as ANQGSEA. CDR3 length: 17 amino acids. The CDR3, as DNA: TGCAGCGTTACCCCGTTATTTCAGTCGAGGGTCCAAGAGACCCAGTACTTC. This translates into CSVTPLFQSRVQETQYF.

The V gene is TRBV9, the J gene TRBJ1-6; the D gene is possibly TRBD1 (6 bases). The CDR3 totals 15 residues. Germline values: CDR1 SGDLS, CDR2 YYNGEE. With 1 base removed from V and 7 bases from J, the gap between germline ends came to 12 bases. CDR3 nucleotides: TGTGCCAGCAGCGTACAGGGGACGGGAAATTCACCCCTCCACTTT. Translating gives CASSVQGTGNSPLHF.

J is TRBJ1-6 and V is TRBV7-9; no reliable D call. The V end lost 2 bases, the J end lost 7 bases, and 9 bases lay between the germline ends. Looked up from germline, CDR1 is SEHNR and CDR2 is FQNEAQ (reference sequence). This CDR3 is built from 14 residues. This chain's CDR3 is CASSLISGNSPLHF. CDR3 nucleotide sequence: TGTGCCAGCAGCTTAATTTCAGGCAATTCACCCCTCCACTTT.

This chain joins TRBV7-9 and TRBJ1-2, with no clear D. The CDR3 has 15 amino acids. V lost 2 bases and J lost 2, with 12 bases in between. Germline lookup yields CDR1 SEHNR and CDR2 FQNEAQ (reference sequence). In DNA form, the CDR3 reads TGTGCCAGCAGCTTATTACAGTCTCTAAACTATGGCTACACCTTC. It translates to CASSLLQSLNYGYTF.

This clone showed up just once. The rearrangement links TRBV2 to TRBJ1-2, with 7 bases that match TRBD1. The germline gives CDR1 SNHLY, CDR2 FYNNEI. Trimming removed 3 bases from V and 3 bases from J; junction bases left unmatched: 7. There are 15 residues in the CDR3. CDR3 region: CASSDPGGLDYGYTF. The CDR3 nucleotides are TGTGCCAGCAGTGACCCAGGGGGGCTGGACTATGGCTACACCTTC.

The chain employs TRBV6-1 and TRBJ2-7; D uncertain. This CDR3 spans 15 amino acids. The V gene lost 2 bases and the J gene lost 0 bases, with 11 bases spanning the gap. Germline V CDR1 and CDR2: MNHNS, SASEGT. The DNA of the CDR3 is TGTGCCAGCAGTGAATATTTACAGAGCTCCTACGAGCAGTACTTC. It encodes CASSEYLQSSYEQYF.

This clone was observed a handful of times. The rearrangement uses TRBV5-1 and TRBJ1-1; TRBD1 matches 10 bases. CDR3 length: 16 residues. CDR1 and CDR2 from the germline V gene are SGHRS and YFSETQ. With V trimmed by 4 bases and J by 0 bases, 6 bases remained unmatched. The CDR3 DNA follows: TGCGCCAGCAGCCCTGACAGGGGGCGCATGAACACTGAAGCTTTCTTT. The encoded protein is CASSPDRGRMNTEAFF.

This clone was seen only once. This chain links TRBV27 with TRBJ2-1; D not resolved. This CDR3 spans 11 amino acids. Germline V gene sequence: CDR1 MNHEY, CDR2 SMNVEV (reference sequence). Trimming left V 3 bases short and J 9 bases short, with 6 bases between. CDR3 DNA sequence: TGTGCCAGCAGTTTCGGTGGTGAGCAGTTCTTC. It translates to CASSFGGEQFF.

This clone was detected once. V and J are TRBV7-6 and TRBJ2-1, with no clear D. V was trimmed by 6 bases and J by 5 bases, leaving 14 bases between them. This CDR3 has 14 residues. Germline CDR1 reads SGHVS; CDR2 reads FNYEAQ. The CDR3: CASRKASPNNEQFF. CDR3 DNA sequence: TGTGCCAGCAGAAAAGCCTCTCCTAACAATGAGCAGTTCTTC.

This chain uses TRBV30 with TRBJ1-4; TRBD1 might be the D (5 bases). The CDR3 spans 14 residues. Germline lookup yields CDR1 GTSNPN and CDR2 SVGIG (reference sequence). V lost 0 bases and J 8 bases, leaving 13 bases between the germline ends. The CDR3 loop reads CAWSVAQGGEKLFF. CDR3 sequence (DNA): TGTGCCTGGAGTGTAGCCCAGGGTGGGGAAAAACTGTTTTTT.

The chain couples TRBV6-1 to TRBJ2-1; D uncertain. Germline CDR1 reads MNHNS; CDR2 reads SASEGT. The germline V and J ends were trimmed by 7 bases and 7 bases, with 20 bases remaining between them. The CDR3 runs 15 residues. The CDR3: CASINQRRLGNEQFF. The CDR3 bases are TGTGCCAGCATCAACCAAAGGCGACTCGGTAATGAGCAGTTCTTC.

This clone has only a few counts. The gene calls are TRBV10-3 and TRBJ1-2; possible D gene TRBD1, 6 bases. The CDR3 runs to 18 residues. Germline loops: CDR1 ENHRY, CDR2 SYGVKD. The V end was cut by 2 bases, the J end by 3 bases, with 22 bases between. For the CDR3, the DNA is TGTGCCATCAGTGAGCCCCCCTGGGAGGGGGGCTTGGACTATGGCTACACCTTC. Translated: CAISEPPWEGGLDYGYTF.

The rearrangement links TRBV19 to TRBJ1-2, with TRBD1 matching 8 bases. The CDR3 runs 15 residues. Losses at the gene ends were 5 bases for V and 7 bases for J; bases not matched to a gene: 12. CDR1 LNHDA and CDR2 SQIVND come from the germline V gene (reference sequence). For the CDR3, the DNA is TGTGCCAGTAGTGAGGGCCACAGGGGGGGAAGTGGCTACACCTTC. This encodes CASSEGHRGGSGYTF.

This clone was observed once. The V and J genes are TRBV6-1 and TRBJ2-3, with D possibly TRBD1 on 6 matching bases. Trimming stripped 3 bases from V and 2 bases from J, with 12 bases between. Germline-derived CDR1 and CDR2 are MNHNS and SASEGT. This CDR3 spans 15 amino acids. The CDR3 is CASSDRGHSTDTQYF. DNA of the CDR3: TGTGCCAGCAGTGACAGGGGCCACTCCACAGATACGCAGTATTTT.

This sequence joins TRBV29-1 and TRBJ1-2; 11 nucleotides line up with TRBD1. Germline lookup yields CDR1 SQVTM and CDR2 ANQGSEA. CDR3 length: 13 amino acids. V gave up 8 bases and J gave up 8 bases; unmatched junction bases: 10. This CDR3 reads CSTSGQGAGGYTF. The CDR3, as DNA: TGCAGCACCTCCGGACAGGGGGCCGGAGGCTACACCTTC.

The chain links TRBV9 to TRBJ2-2; TRBD2 is a possible D gene (5 bases). This CDR3 has 15 residues. Germline V gene data show CDR1 as SGDLS and CDR2 as YYNGEE. V was clipped by 4 bases and J by 2 bases, with 12 bases between them. The CDR3 loop is CASSNGGGNTGELFF. The CDR3, as DNA: TGTGCCAGCAGCAACGGTGGAGGTAACACCGGGGAGCTGTTTTTT.

This chain uses TRBV5-4 with TRBJ1-1; D may be TRBD1 (6 bases). This CDR3 is built from 17 residues. Trimming removed 4 bases from V and 3 bases from J, with 22 bases in between. Per the germline V gene, CDR1 is SGHNT and CDR2 is YYREEE (reference sequence). The CDR3 reads CASSPIRDEGVDTEAFF. The CDR3 DNA is TGTGCCAGCAGCCCGATCAGGGATGAGGGGGTGGACACTGAAGCTTTCTTT.

The chain uses TRBV29-1 and TRBJ2-5; no reliable D call. CDR1 is SQVTM, CDR2 ANQGSEA, per germline. Trimming removed 4 bases from V and 2 bases from J, with 11 bases in between. The CDR3 has 13 residues. The CDR3 sequence: CSVALMLQETQYF. CDR3 in DNA: TGCAGCGTTGCCCTAATGTTGCAAGAGACCCAGTACTTC.

This clone was detected ten times or more. This rearrangement joins TRBV13 to TRBJ2-1; D is ambiguous. CDR3 length: 13 amino acids. Germline loops: CDR1 PRHDT, CDR2 FYEKMQ (reference sequence). V gave up 0 bases and J gave up 6 bases, with 6 bases separating them. CDR3: CASSLGERNEQFF. Written as DNA, the CDR3 is TGTGCCAGCAGCTTAGGGGAGCGCAATGAGCAGTTCTTC. The full variable domain, completed using reference TRBV13 and TRBJ2-1, is AAGVIQSPRHLIKEKRETATLKCYPIPRHDTVYWYQQGPGQDPQFLISFYEKMQSDKGSIPDRFSAQQFSDYHSELNMSSLELGDSALYFCASSLGERNEQFFGPGTRLTVL.

The V call is TRBV14, the J call TRBJ2-5; 8 bases fit TRBD2. Per the germline V gene, CDR1 is SGHDN and CDR2 is FVKESK. The CDR3 runs to 15 residues. Trimming took 3 bases from V and 3 from J; bases not matched to a gene: 6. CDR3 sequence reads: CASSHYGGAEETQYF. The DNA for the CDR3 is TGTGCCAGCAGCCACTACGGGGGGGCCGAAGAGACCCAGTACTTC.

The CDR3 DNA follows: TGTGCTAGTGGGCCCACCGGACAGCTCGGCACAGATACGCAGTATTTT. This translates into CASGPTGQLGTDTQYF. The chain carries TRBV12-5 and TRBJ2-3; a weak D match, TRBD1 (6 bases). Germline lookup yields CDR1 LGHNT and CDR2 FRNRAP. This CDR3 contains 16 residues. V was cut by 6 bases and J by 1 base, with 17 bases left in between.